These T cell receptor beta chains were read from a single sample in a study of blood T cell repertoires in COVID-19. The method was immunoSEQ multiplex PCR; TCRdb's version includes in-frame clones alone and lacks a portion of them. The sample includes tens of thousands of clones, around 93% of them seen just once. The sequenced sample was peripheral blood. These receptor sequences come from a man aged 50 to 59 with acute or convalescent COVID-19. The CDR3 runs from the conserved cysteine through the conserved F or W. Each record gives: J gene, V gene, CDR3 protein.

TRBJ2-5 | TRBV28 | CASSTSGVTYQETQYF
TRBJ2-5 | TRBV5-1 | CASSLVDREETQYF
TRBJ2-3 | TRBV5-1 | CASSGTGGQDTQYF
TRBJ2-5 | TRBV18 | CASSPRSVKETQYF
TRBJ2-1 | TRBV4-1 | CASSLTLAGVGDEQFF
TRBJ1-1 | TRBV21-1 | CASSKISPGTGASNTEAFF
TRBJ2-1 | TRBV20-1 | CSASPLAGGPSEQFF
TRBJ1-2 | TRBV5-1 | CASSGNPGQGAFNYGYTF
TRBJ2-1 | TRBV29-1 | CSVSGTGGYNEQFF
TRBJ2-1 | TRBV18 | CASSPPNSGGSYNEQFF
TRBJ1-1 | TRBV19 | CASSSGTGTYRDTEAFF
TRBJ2-1 | TRBV18 | CASSPTSGGESEQFF
TRBJ2-3 | TRBV24-1 | CATSEGTGWLSTDTQYF
TRBJ1-6 | TRBV3-1/TRBV3-2 | CASSQGVGDSPLHF
TRBJ1-1 | TRBV9 | CASSPRTGWTEAFF
TRBJ2-1 | TRBV3-1/TRBV3-2 | CASSPLGGNEQFF
TRBJ2-1 | TRBV5-4 | CASSLGGGNSYNEQFF
TRBJ1-1 | TRBV6-5 | CASSKALQGAKAFF
TRBJ1-1 | TRBV29-1 | CSVVSRSKIEAFF
TRBJ2-2 | TRBV7-9 | CASSPSQASITGELFF
TRBJ2-2 | TRBV20-1 | CSASATGAPGELFF
TRBJ1-3 | TRBV12-3/TRBV12-4 | CASRTGGNTIYF
TRBJ2-1 | TRBV19 | CASSISSRGTSSYNEQFF
TRBJ1-2 | TRBV4-1 | CASSQLQGYGYTF
TRBJ1-2 | TRBV5-1 | CASSLGDRDYGYTF
TRBJ1-2 | TRBV30 | CAWSQGHLAGYTF
TRBJ2-7 | TRBV3-1/TRBV3-2 | CASSPIKGSGYEQYF
TRBJ2-3 | TRBV4-1 | CASSQTAGTSGGTDTQYF